This T cell receptor beta chain emerged from a study of memory CD4+ T cells and cytomegalovirus serostatus. Looking at the study overall: Healthy Belgian adult donors included 9 or 10 CMV-positive and 24 CMV-negative people.

The repertoire was sequenced with immunoSEQ multiplex PCR; TCRdb's copy has only in-frame clones and lacks some. This table has 45,000 to 70,000 clones, more than 70% appearing once. As concerns this clone: Its antigen is still unknown. Different DNA sequences within this sample yield the same CDR3.

Single viable CD3+CD4+CD8-CD45RO+ cells were sorted as the memory CD4+ T cells. Germline V CDR1 and CDR2: MNHNS, SASEGT. The V gene end was trimmed by 3 bases and the J gene end by 3 bases; junction bases not matched to a gene: 1. The CDR3 covers 14 residues. Study results and caveats: CMV serostatus prediction reached median AUC approximately 0.95, or 0.91 with US-trained model. Suggested: most of the CMV-linked TCR signature lies in CD4+ memory cells. About 40% of the roughly 160 known CMV-associated TCRbeta sequences appeared in CD4+ memory.

Sequenced input: memory CD4+ T cells from blood. The origin of this receptor is an adult in good health and CMV-seronegative. Some clones in this sample may be carry-over from other donors' samples. The chain links TRBV6-1 to TRBJ1-1, with 10 bases lining up with TRBD1. The chain's CDR3 is CASSEDRGDTEAFF. The DNA of the CDR3 is TGTGCCAGCAGTGAGGACAGGGGGGACACTGAAGCTTTCTTT.